The rows below give T cell receptor beta chains drawn from one sample of a study of blood T cell repertoires in COVID-19. Measured with immunoSEQ multiplex PCR; TCRdb has only the in-frame clones, and not every one. Of a few hundred thousand clones in the sample, around 89% were seen once. The material sequenced was peripheral blood. Every receptor here comes from a woman in her thirties with COVID-19, enrolled during active disease. The CDR3 runs from the conserved cysteine through the conserved F or W. Each record gives: J gene, clone size, V gene, D gene, CDR3 DNA, CDR3 protein. A D gene is named only where the DNA matches it firmly. Expanded clones get a size class; other rows say once, few or many, or leave the size out.

J: TRBJ1-2; size: .; V: TRBV7-9; D: .; DNA: TGTGCCAGCAGCCCCCGGACAGAAATTAACCCGAGCTATGGCTACACCTTC; CDR3: CASSPRTEINPSYGYTF
J: TRBJ2-3; size: .; V: TRBV7-2; D: .; DNA: TGTGCCAGCAGTCCTCCACTAGTTAGGGCGACAGATACGCAGTATTTT; CDR3: CASSPPLVRATDTQYF
J: TRBJ1-5; size: .; V: TRBV25-1; D: .; DNA: TGTGCCAGCAGTGAAGGTAGAGGGAGCAATCAGCCCCAGCATTTT; CDR3: CASSEGRGSNQPQHF
J: TRBJ2-2; size: .; V: TRBV7-2; D: TRBD1; DNA: TGTGCCAGCAGCCCAACCAGGGGGCGCAACGGGGAGCTGTTTTTT; CDR3: CASSPTRGRNGELFF
J: TRBJ1-4; size: .; V: TRBV7-2; D: .; DNA: TGTGCCAGCAGCTTACCAGGATCAGGGAATGAAAAACTGTTTTTT; CDR3: CASSLPGSGNEKLFF
J: TRBJ1-5; size: .; V: TRBV29-1; D: .; DNA: TGCAGCGTTGGGCAAGGAGGTCAGCCCCAGCATTTT; CDR3: CSVGQGGQPQHF
J: TRBJ1-3; size: .; V: TRBV4-1; D: .; DNA: TGCGCCAGCAGCCCATCTTCTCAACACGACTCTGGAAACACCATATATTTT; CDR3: CASSPSSQHDSGNTIYF
J: TRBJ2-5; size: .; V: TRBV10-3; D: .; DNA: TGTGCCATCAGTGACAGTGAAGAGACCCAGTACTTC; CDR3: CAISDSEETQYF
J: TRBJ2-1; size: .; V: TRBV20-1; D: TRBD2; DNA: TGCAGTGCTAGTATACGGGAGGGCCTTATTGAGCAGTTCTTC; CDR3: CSASIREGLIEQFF
J: TRBJ2-5; size: .; V: TRBV27; D: .; DNA: TGTGCCAGCAGTTCCGACCTACCCACACTACAAGAGACCCAGTACTTC; CDR3: CASSSDLPTLQETQYF
J: TRBJ1-1; size: .; V: TRBV30; D: .; DNA: TGTGCCTGGAGTGTACGGTCTGACACTGAAGCTTTCTTT; CDR3: CAWSVRSDTEAFF
J: TRBJ2-2; size: .; V: TRBV24-1; D: .; DNA: TGTGCCACCAGTGCCTCGTGGCAGGGGAGTATGTCCGGGGAGCTGTTTTTT; CDR3: CATSASWQGSMSGELFF
J: TRBJ1-2; size: .; V: TRBV5-1; D: .; DNA: TGCGCCAGCAGCTTGCAGGACAGCTATGGCTACACCTTC; CDR3: CASSLQDSYGYTF
J: TRBJ2-7; size: .; V: TRBV5-5; D: TRBD1; DNA: TGTGCCTCCCACAGGGGATCCTACGAGCAGTACTTC; CDR3: CASHRGSYEQYF
J: TRBJ2-5; size: many; V: TRBV4-1; D: .; DNA: TGCGCCAGCAGCCAAGAGATATTGGGGCTTAGGGGGACCCAGTACTTC; CDR3: CASSQEILGLRGTQYF
J: TRBJ2-2; size: .; V: TRBV5-4; D: .; DNA: TGTGCCAGCAGCTTGGAGCCAGGGGCAAACACCGGGGAGCTGTTTTTT; CDR3: CASSLEPGANTGELFF
J: TRBJ1-1; size: few; V: TRBV19; D: .; DNA: TGTGCCACCATGACCATGAGGGAAGCTTTCTTT; CDR3: CATMTMREAFF
J: TRBJ2-3; size: .; V: TRBV19; D: TRBD1; DNA: TGTGCCAGTAGTTCCCGGGGACAGGGGTTATCAGATACGCAGTATTTT; CDR3: CASSSRGQGLSDTQYF
J: TRBJ1-2; size: few; V: TRBV5-6; D: TRBD1; DNA: TGTGCCAGCAGCCCGGGACAGGGTTTTGGCTACACCTTC; CDR3: CASSPGQGFGYTF
J: TRBJ2-6; size: .; V: TRBV27; D: .; DNA: TGTGCCAGCAGTCCGTACTCTGGGGCCAACGTCCTGACTTTC; CDR3: CASSPYSGANVLTF
J: TRBJ2-3; size: .; V: TRBV7-2; D: .; DNA: TGTGCCAGCAGCCCCCTGAGCACAGAAACAGATACGCAGTATTTT; CDR3: CASSPLSTETDTQYF
J: TRBJ2-5; size: once; V: TRBV28; D: TRBD1; DNA: TGTGCCAGCAGTTCCCCAACAGGGGGCGCGGGAGAGACCCAGTACTTC; CDR3: CASSSPTGGAGETQYF
J: TRBJ2-7; size: .; V: TRBV4-1; D: .; DNA: TGCGCCAGCAGCCCGCGAGGTGGGGCGACTGGTCACGAGCAGTACTTC; CDR3: CASSPRGGATGHEQYF
J: TRBJ2-5; size: .; V: TRBV6-2/TRBV6-3; D: .; DNA: TGTGCCAGCAGTGTCCGACTCTCCAAAGAGACCCAGTACTTC; CDR3: CASSVRLSKETQYF
J: TRBJ2-6; size: .; V: TRBV7-9; D: .; DNA: TGTGCCAGCGGCCTGAGAGGCGGGGCCAACGTCCTGACTTTC; CDR3: CASGLRGGANVLTF
J: TRBJ1-2; size: once; V: TRBV4-3; D: .; DNA: TGCGCCAGCAGCCAAGCGGGAGCGGGAGGCTATGGCTACACCTTC; CDR3: CASSQAGAGGYGYTF
J: TRBJ2-5; size: .; V: TRBV7-2; D: TRBD2; DNA: TGTGCCAGCAGCTTAGTAGGTGGGAGGGGTCAAGAGACCCAGTACTTC; CDR3: CASSLVGGRGQETQYF
J: TRBJ2-6; size: .; V: TRBV24-1; D: TRBD1; DNA: TGTGCCACCAGTCCAGGGGGCAGGACTGGGGCCAACGTCCTGACTTTC; CDR3: CATSPGGRTGANVLTF
J: TRBJ2-6; size: .; V: TRBV19; D: .; DNA: TGTGCCAGTAGTATAGATCTGGGGGGATCTGGGGCCAACGTCCTGACTTTC; CDR3: CASSIDLGGSGANVLTF
J: TRBJ2-1; size: .; V: TRBV11-3; D: TRBD2; DNA: TGTGCCAGCGCACCCGGGAGGGCCGACCACAATGAGCAGTTCTTC; CDR3: CASAPGRADHNEQFF
J: TRBJ2-3; size: .; V: TRBV20-1; D: .; DNA: TGCAGTGCTAGAGTAGCTGGTACGCAGTATTTT; CDR3: CSARVAGTQYF
J: TRBJ2-7; size: .; V: TRBV4-3; D: .; DNA: TGCGCCAGCAGCCAAGATCCGGGGAGCTCCTACGAGCAGTACTTC; CDR3: CASSQDPGSSYEQYF
J: TRBJ2-5; size: .; V: TRBV7-9; D: TRBD2; DNA: TGTGCCAGCAGCGCCGGGACTAGCGGGGGGGCGCGAGAGACCCAGTACTTC; CDR3: CASSAGTSGGARETQYF
J: TRBJ1-6; size: .; V: TRBV18; D: .; DNA: TGTGCCAGCTCGGGACTATTAAATTCACCCCTCCACTTT; CDR3: CASSGLLNSPLHF
J: TRBJ1-1; size: .; V: TRBV7-8; D: .; DNA: TGTGCCAGCAGCCGCACGTTAGATCAGAACACTGAAGCTTTCTTT; CDR3: CASSRTLDQNTEAFF
J: TRBJ2-2; size: .; V: TRBV6-2/TRBV6-3; D: TRBD1; DNA: TGTGCCAGCAGTTACGGGACAGGCACCGGGGAGCTGTTTTTT; CDR3: CASSYGTGTGELFF
J: TRBJ1-2; size: .; V: TRBV5-5; D: .; DNA: TGTGCCAGCAGCTGGGGCGAGCCCCCATTAGGCTACACCTTC; CDR3: CASSWGEPPLGYTF
J: TRBJ2-2; size: .; V: TRBV19; D: .; DNA: TGTGCCAGTAGTATGGGGGGAGCGGCACTAAACACCGGGGAGCTGTTTTTT; CDR3: CASSMGGAALNTGELFF
J: TRBJ2-1; size: .; V: TRBV11-2; D: TRBD2; DNA: TGTGCCAGCAGCTTAGACGGACTAGAGGCGGATGAGCAGTTCTTC; CDR3: CASSLDGLEADEQFF
J: TRBJ2-1; size: .; V: TRBV5-1; D: TRBD2; DNA: TGCGCCAGCACGGGACTAGCGGGGGGTAGCTCCTACAATGAGCAGTTCTTC; CDR3: CASTGLAGGSSYNEQFF
J: TRBJ1-1; size: .; V: TRBV4-1; D: .; DNA: TGCGCCAGCAGCCATTACAACTCGGGGTGGACTGAAGCTTTCTTT; CDR3: CASSHYNSGWTEAFF
J: TRBJ2-1; size: .; V: TRBV6-5; D: TRBD2; DNA: TGTGCCAGCAGCCAGCGGGAAAGAGTATACAATGAGCAGTTCTTC; CDR3: CASSQRERVYNEQFF
J: TRBJ2-3; size: .; V: TRBV3-1/TRBV3-2; D: TRBD1; DNA: TGTGCCAGCAGCCAAACGACAGGGGTGGGAGATACGCAGTATTTT; CDR3: CASSQTTGVGDTQYF
J: TRBJ2-2; size: few; V: TRBV2; D: .; DNA: TGTGCCAGCAAGGGGCCAGCGAACACCGGGGAGCTGTTTTTT; CDR3: CASKGPANTGELFF